These 7 T cell receptor beta chains came from one sample sequenced in a study of T-cell reconstitution after alpha-beta-depleted transplantation in children. Preparation of the TCRbeta library involved a method that used unique molecular identifiers. TCRdb called the PCR reads again in MiXCR, with one record for every CDR3 protein. The table includes 900,000 or so distinct CDR3 sequences, 15% to 20% detected once. This specimen was PBMCs, mostly from graft donor cells, taken 360 days after TCRalphabeta/CD19-depleted stem cell transplant. The receptor set was obtained from a male patient between 5 and 17 years old who had a stem cell transplant for acute lymphoblastic leukemia, so the T cells may come from the graft donor.

This clonotype was picked up a small number of times. The genes are TRBV30 and TRBJ2-1, with TRBD2 matching 7 bases. V trimming: 7 bases; J trimming: 2 bases; junction bases outside the gene matches: 11. CDR3 size: 15 residues. Per germline, CDR1 GTSNPN and CDR2 SVGIG (reference sequence). CDR3 nucleotide sequence: TGTGCCTCCACAGCTACTAGCGCCCCCTACAATGAGCAGTTCTTC. Protein: CASTATSAPYNEQFF.

This clonotype was seen repeatedly, ten times or more. The rearrangement uses TRBV7-9 and TRBJ1-1; 10 bases map to TRBD1. Looked up from germline, CDR1 is SEHNR and CDR2 is FQNEAQ (reference sequence). With 5 bases clipped from V and 5 bases from J, the junction kept 2 bases outside the gene matches. This CDR3 spans 13 amino acids. The CDR3 region has the DNA TGTGCCAGCAGCGCGGACAGGGGGACTGAAGCTTTCTTT. Translated, it gives CASSADRGTEAFF. Full variable domain (remainder filled in from reference TRBV7-9 and TRBJ1-1): DTGVSQNPRHKITKRGQNVTFRCDPISEHNRLYWYRQTLGQGPEFLTYFQNEAQLEKSRLLSDRFSAERPKGSFSTLEIQRTEQGDSAMYLCASSADRGTEAFFGQGTRLTVV.

The J gene is TRBJ2-5, the V gene TRBV4-2; D call uncertain. V lost 4 bases to trimming and J lost 4 bases, with 13 bases between them. CDR1 LGHNA and CDR2 YNFKEQ come from the germline V gene. The CDR3 spans 14 residues. In DNA form, the CDR3 reads TGTGCCAGCAGCCGAACCTTTGGTAGAGAGACCCAGTACTTC. Translating gives CASSRTFGRETQYF.

This clonotype was picked up a small number of times. This rearrangement joins TRBV4-1 to TRBJ2-1, with 11 bases lining up with TRBD2. Trimming cost V 0 bases and J 9 bases; bases outside gene matches: 10. The CDR3 contains 17 residues. Germline assignment: CDR1 MGHRA and CDR2 YSYEKL. The CDR3 reads CASSQEKQLAGVFEQFF. The CDR3 nucleotides are TGCGCCAGCAGCCAAGAGAAACAACTAGCGGGAGTTTTTGAGCAGTTCTTC.

The rearrangement links TRBV25-1 to TRBJ2-7; 8 positions match TRBD2. Germline V gene data show CDR1 as MGHDK and CDR2 as SYGVNS. Trimming removed 7 bases from V and 2 bases from J; junction bases left unmatched: 7. This CDR3 has 14 residues. CDR3 residues: CASIQAGATYEQYF. In nucleotides, the CDR3 is TGTGCCAGCATTCAAGCGGGAGCTACCTACGAGCAGTACTTC.

The V call is TRBV4-1, the J call TRBJ2-6, with D uncertain. The CDR3 loop spans 19 amino acids. Trimming took 0 bases from V and 5 from J, leaving 20 bases between them. Germline V lookup: CDR1 MGHRA, CDR2 YSYEKL. CDR3 in DNA: TGCGCCAGCAGCCAAGATATGGGAATGCGAGCTGCATGGGCCAACGTCCTGACTTTC. This gives the protein CASSQDMGMRAAWANVLTF.

This clonotype was seen more than once but under ten times. V and J are TRBV5-5 and TRBJ2-7; TRBD1 is a possible D gene (5 bases). Germline V lookup: CDR1 SGHKS, CDR2 YYEKEE (reference sequence). The length of the CDR3 is 16 residues. V was shortened by 2 bases and J by 1 base, with 16 bases between the two germline ends. CDR3 region: CASSLSGFRVSYEQYF. CDR3 in DNA: TGTGCCAGCAGCTTAAGTGGATTCAGGGTATCCTACGAGCAGTACTTC.